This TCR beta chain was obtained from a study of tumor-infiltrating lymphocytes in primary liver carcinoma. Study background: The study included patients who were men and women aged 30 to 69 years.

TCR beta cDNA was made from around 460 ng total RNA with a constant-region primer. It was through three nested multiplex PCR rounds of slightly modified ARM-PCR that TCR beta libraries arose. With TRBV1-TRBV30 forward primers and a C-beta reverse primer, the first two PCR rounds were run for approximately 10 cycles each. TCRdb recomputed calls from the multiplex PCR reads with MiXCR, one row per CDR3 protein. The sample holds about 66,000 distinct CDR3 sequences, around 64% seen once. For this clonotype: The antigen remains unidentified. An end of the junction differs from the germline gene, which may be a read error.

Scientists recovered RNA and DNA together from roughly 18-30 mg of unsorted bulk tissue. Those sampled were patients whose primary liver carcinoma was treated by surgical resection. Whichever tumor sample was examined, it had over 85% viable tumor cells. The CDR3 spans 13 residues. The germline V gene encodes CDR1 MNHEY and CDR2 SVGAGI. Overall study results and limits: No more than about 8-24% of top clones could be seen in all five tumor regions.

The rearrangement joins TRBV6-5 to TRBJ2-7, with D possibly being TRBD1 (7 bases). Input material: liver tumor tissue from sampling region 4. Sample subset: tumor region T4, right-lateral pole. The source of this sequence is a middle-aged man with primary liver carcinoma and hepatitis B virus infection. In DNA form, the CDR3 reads TGTGCCAGCAACCGACAGGGAGGCTACGAGCAATGCTTC. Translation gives CASNRQGGYEQCF.